This TCR beta chain was sequenced in a study of technical replicates of blood from a handful of donors. With V trimmed by 4 bases and J by 2 bases, 7 bases remained unmatched. Germline V gene lookup returns CDR1 MDHEN and CDR2 SYDVKM. This CDR3 is built from 15 residues. Profiled with immunoSEQ multiplex PCR; TCRdb holds only in-frame clones, not every one. This table has about 75,000 clones, roughly 92% appearing once. This TCR was recovered from a human donor in good health. Sequences were obtained from T cells isolated from PBMCs. The rearrangement links TRBV28 to TRBJ2-7, with 8 nucleotides matching TRBD2. CDR3 protein: CASSSSGRVTYEQYF. In nucleotides, the CDR3 is TGTGCCAGCAGTTCTTCCGGGAGGGTCACCTACGAGCAGTACTTC. Looking up the rest from reference TRBV28 and TRBJ2-7 gives the full variable domain: DVKVTQSSRYLVKRTGEKVFLECVQDMDHENMFWYRQDPGLGLRLIYFSYDVKMKEKGDIPEGYSVSREKKERFSLILESASTNQTSMYLCASSSSGRVTYEQYFGPGTRLTVT.